Listed below are T cell receptor beta chains from one sample, sequenced in a study of T cell responses to AZD1222 COVID-19 vaccine. Repertoires were generated with immunoSEQ multiplex PCR, while TCRdb's copy carries only in-frame clones and drops some. The data hold some 150,000 clones, with around 89% observed a single time. Here the sequenced sample was peripheral blood, taken 28 days after the second AZD1222 dose. These receptors all come from an adult who received the AZD1222 COVID-19 vaccine. CDR3s include the opening cysteine and the closing phenylalanine or tryptophan. The D gene is left open where the match is weak. A clone size is listed for some rows: how often the clone was seen (once, few, many), or a class if it is expanded.

d_call j_call v_call clone_size cdr3_aa cdr3_nt
TRBD1 TRBJ1-6 TRBV2 - CASSEIRQGGSPLHF TGTGCCAGCAGTGAAATAAGGCAGGGGGGTTCACCCCTCCACTTT
TRBD1 TRBJ2-1 TRBV6-1 - CASSEVGQGNNEQFF TGTGCCAGCAGTGAAGTGGGACAGGGAAACAATGAGCAGTTCTTC
TRBD1 TRBJ1-1 TRBV6-5 - CASNPTGAEAFF TGTGCCAGCAACCCGACAGGGGCTGAAGCTTTCTTT
- TRBJ1-3 TRBV20-1 - CSAKTSGRIYF TGCAGTGCTAAGACCTCGGGACGGATATATTTT
TRBD2 TRBJ2-1 TRBV7-9 - CASSLQPSGGNNEQFF TGTGCCAGCAGCCTACAACCTAGCGGGGGAAACAATGAGCAGTTCTTC
- TRBJ2-1 TRBV6-1 - CASSEQGEQFF TGTGCCAGCAGTGAACAGGGCGAGCAGTTCTTC
TRBD1 TRBJ1-4 TRBV6-5 - CASSPAQGEYEKLFF TGTGCCAGCAGCCCCGCCCAGGGGGAATATGAAAAACTGTTTTTT
- TRBJ1-3 TRBV5-4 - CASSLVAGSSGNTIYF TGTGCCAGCAGCTTGGTAGCTGGGTCCTCTGGAAACACCATATATTTT
- TRBJ1-2 TRBV6-2/TRBV6-3 once CASSPLGPANYGYTF TGTGCCAGCAGCCCCCTGGGGCCCGCTAACTATGGCTACACCTTC
TRBD1 TRBJ2-7 TRBV19 - CASARGQVSYEQYF TGTGCCTCAGCCAGGGGGCAGGTGTCCTACGAGCAGTACTTC
- TRBJ1-5 TRBV2 - CASSGVLRGYNQPQHF TGTGCCAGCAGTGGAGTTTTAAGGGGGTACAATCAGCCCCAGCATTTT
- TRBJ1-1 TRBV29-1 - CSVGGGWGMNTEAFF TGCAGCGTTGGTGGGGGCTGGGGGATGAACACTGAAGCTTTCTTT
- TRBJ2-7 TRBV7-9 - CASSPVLPYEQYF TGTGCCAGCAGCCCAGTCCTTCCTTACGAGCAGTACTTC
TRBD2 TRBJ2-1 TRBV30 - CAWSRGGANEQFF TGTGCCTGGAGCCGCGGGGGGGCCAATGAGCAGTTCTTC
- TRBJ2-5 TRBV6-6 - CASIPSEEETQYF TGTGCCAGCATTCCTAGCGAGGAAGAGACCCAGTACTTC
- TRBJ2-1 TRBV11-2 - CASSLGQYNEQFF TGTGCCAGCAGCTTAGGACAGTACAATGAGCAGTTCTTC
- TRBJ1-2 TRBV10-3 - CAISETGYGYTF TGTGCCATCAGTGAGACAGGCTATGGCTACACCTTC
- TRBJ1-1 TRBV5-6 - CASSREIQGTEAFF TGTGCCAGCAGCCGAGAAATTCAGGGCACTGAAGCTTTCTTT
TRBD1 TRBJ1-5 TRBV18 - CASQGQANQPQHF TGTGCCAGCCAGGGACAGGCCAATCAGCCCCAGCATTTT
- TRBJ1-2 TRBV6-5 once CASTPGLGPGGGYTF TGTGCCAGCACCCCCGGTTTGGGGCCCGGCGGGGGCTACACCTTC
- TRBJ2-3 TRBV5-1 - CASSFLPTDTQYF TGCGCCAGCAGCTTTCTCCCCACGGATACGCAGTATTTT
- TRBJ1-2 TRBV6-5 - CASSYYSAGNYGYTF TGTGCCAGCAGTTACTACTCGGCAGGGAACTATGGCTACACCTTC
- TRBJ1-5 TRBV6-2/TRBV6-3 - CASSYMGPQQPQHF TGTGCCAGCAGTTACATGGGGCCCCAACAGCCCCAGCATTTT
TRBD1 TRBJ1-1 TRBV7-9 once CASSVSTGGNTEAFF TGTGCCAGCAGCGTATCGACAGGGGGGAACACTGAAGCTTTCTTT
- TRBJ2-7 TRBV7-2 - CASSFGATTVEQYF TGTGCCAGCAGCTTCGGGGCTACTACGGTAGAGCAGTACTTC
- TRBJ1-5 TRBV15 - CATSRDGYFQHF TGTGCCACCAGCAGAGATGGATACTTCCAGCATTTT
- TRBJ2-3 TRBV19 - CASSIPSFSHTQYF TGTGCCAGTAGTATTCCCTCCTTTTCACATACGCAGTATTTT
- TRBJ1-1 TRBV6-6 once CASRPMGVHTEAFF TGTGCCAGCAGACCCATGGGGGTGCACACTGAAGCTTTCTTT
- TRBJ1-6 TRBV19 - CASSIDRTHNSPLHF TGTGCCAGTAGTATAGACAGGACTCATAATTCACCCCTCCACTTT
- TRBJ1-2 TRBV20-1 - CSAGSNYGYTF TGCAGTGCTGGGTCTAACTATGGCTACACCTTC
- TRBJ1-2 TRBV6-5 - CATGDKFYGYTF TGTGCCACCGGGGACAAATTCTATGGCTACACCTTC
- TRBJ1-5 TRBV5-8 - CASSLWMGNQPQHF TGTGCCAGCAGCTTGTGGATGGGCAATCAGCCCCAGCATTTT
- TRBJ2-4 TRBV10-1 - CASSGKLLPRQNIQYF TGCGCCAGCAGTGGGAAACTCTTACCTAGACAAAACATTCAGTACTTC
- TRBJ2-2 TRBV18 once CASSLYYSDTGELFF TGTGCCAGCTCCCTCTATTATTCGGACACCGGGGAGCTGTTTTTT
- TRBJ1-1 TRBV4-3 - CASSQERPRMGQEGRAFF TGCGCCAGCAGCCAAGAGCGACCGAGGATGGGGCAAGAGGGGAGGGCTTTCTTT
TRBD2 TRBJ2-3 TRBV29-1 - CSGNPGRGTDTQYF TGCAGCGGAAACCCCGGGCGGGGGACAGATACGCAGTATTTT
- TRBJ1-1 TRBV12-3/TRBV12-4 - CASSPWQDTEAFF TGTGCCAGCAGTCCCTGGCAAGACACTGAAGCTTTCTTT
- TRBJ2-7 TRBV5-4 - CASSLRLGQGRGEQYF TGTGCCAGCAGCTTGAGGTTAGGGCAGGGTCGGGGCGAGCAGTACTTC
- TRBJ1-2 TRBV7-9 few CASRSDSLGSGYTF TGTGCCAGCAGATCTGACAGTCTCGGTTCTGGCTACACCTTC
TRBD1 TRBJ2-2 TRBV25-1 - CASIGTGDTGELFF TGTGCCAGCATCGGGACAGGGGATACCGGGGAGCTGTTTTTT
- TRBJ1-3 TRBV10-3 - CAIQPGSSGNTIYF TGTGCCATTCAACCCGGGAGCTCTGGAAACACCATATATTTT
- TRBJ2-5 TRBV29-1 few CSASADSQETQYF TGCAGCGCGTCCGCCGACAGCCAAGAGACCCAGTACTTC
- TRBJ1-3 TRBV2 - CARGRGNSGNTIYF TGTGCCAGGGGAAGGGGGAACTCTGGAAACACCATATATTTT
- TRBJ1-3 TRBV2 - CASSSVLSGNTIYF TGTGCCAGCAGTTCCGTTCTATCTGGAAACACCATATATTTT
- TRBJ1-2 TRBV6-5 - CASSLPTVRSGYTF TGTGCCAGCAGCTTACCGACAGTCAGATCTGGCTACACCTTC
- TRBJ2-2 TRBV4-1 - CASSQLGGELFF TGCGCCAGCAGCCAACTTGGCGGGGAGCTGTTTTTT
- TRBJ1-2 TRBV5-1 - CASSLDRKYGYTF TGCGCCAGCAGCCTCGACAGAAAGTATGGCTACACCTTC
- TRBJ1-1 TRBV18 - CASSLSRENTEAFF TGTGCCAGCTCACTCTCAAGGGAAAACACTGAAGCTTTCTTT
TRBD2 TRBJ2-5 TRBV2 once CASYSGGGETQYF TGTGCCAGCTATAGCGGGGGCGGGGAGACCCAGTACTTC
- TRBJ1-1 TRBV10-3 - CAIKAEGILVTFF TGTGCCATCAAGGCGGAAGGAATCCTTGTGACTTTCTTT
TRBD1 TRBJ1-1 TRBV19 - CASGQGGAEAFF TGTGCCAGCGGACAGGGGGGTGCTGAAGCTTTCTTT
- TRBJ1-5 TRBV9 - CASSVDGISNQPQHF TGTGCCAGCAGCGTAGATGGGATAAGCAATCAGCCCCAGCATTTT
TRBD1 TRBJ1-2 TRBV27 - CASSFRQGASGYTF TGTGCCAGCAGTTTTAGGCAGGGGGCGAGTGGCTACACCTTC
- TRBJ1-1 TRBV10-3 - CAISEVNTEAFF TGTGCCATTTCAGAGGTGAACACTGAAGCTTTCTTT
- TRBJ1-2 TRBV14 - CASSQDVLNRTNYTF TGTGCCAGCAGCCAAGATGTACTAAATCGAACTAACTACACCTTC
- TRBJ1-2 TRBV6-1 - CASSDTTGEYRGYTF TGTGCCAGCAGTGACACCACGGGGGAGTATCGGGGCTACACCTTC
- TRBJ2-2 TRBV25-1 - CASSDAQGVGSGELFF TGTGCCAGCAGTGATGCACAGGGAGTTGGGAGCGGGGAGCTGTTTTTT
- TRBJ1-5 TRBV3-1/TRBV3-2 - CASSQQRESNQPQHF TGTGCCAGCAGCCAACAAAGGGAGAGCAATCAGCCCCAGCATTTT
TRBD1 TRBJ2-1 TRBV5-1 - CASSSTGQGGYNEQFF TGCGCCAGCAGCTCCACCGGACAGGGGGGCTACAATGAGCAGTTCTTC
- TRBJ1-1 TRBV11-2 - CASSPPSSLNTEAFF TGTGCCAGCAGCCCCCCGAGCAGTTTGAACACTGAAGCTTTCTTT